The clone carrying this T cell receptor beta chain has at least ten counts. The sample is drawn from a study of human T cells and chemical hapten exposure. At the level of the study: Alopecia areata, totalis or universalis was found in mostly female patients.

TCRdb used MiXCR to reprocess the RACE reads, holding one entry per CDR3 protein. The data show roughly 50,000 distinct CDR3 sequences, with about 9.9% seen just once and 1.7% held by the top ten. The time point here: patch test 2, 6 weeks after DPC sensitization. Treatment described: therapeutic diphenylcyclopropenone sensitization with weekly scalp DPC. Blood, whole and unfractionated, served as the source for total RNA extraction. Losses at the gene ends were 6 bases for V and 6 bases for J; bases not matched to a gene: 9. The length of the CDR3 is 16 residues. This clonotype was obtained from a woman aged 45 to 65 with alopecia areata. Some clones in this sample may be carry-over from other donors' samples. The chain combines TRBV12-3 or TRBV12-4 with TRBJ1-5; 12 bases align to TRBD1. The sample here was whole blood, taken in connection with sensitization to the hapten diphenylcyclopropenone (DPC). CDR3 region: CASRTGTGGLSQPQHF. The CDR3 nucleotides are TGTGCCAGCAGAACCGGGACAGGGGGCTTATCTCAGCCCCAGCATTTT.